This is a list of T cell receptor beta chains from one sample in a study of OX40 agonist ivuxolimab in advanced cancers. Some clones are missing from TCRdb's copy, which holds only in-frame ones; the method was immunoSEQ multiplex PCR. The sample records 35,000 to 40,000 clones, roughly 78% being singletons. The sample here was CD4+ or CD8+ T cells sorted from blood, taken in a trial of the OX40 agonist ivuxolimab. The receptors were sampled from an adult with an advanced solid tumor such as melanoma, head and neck, liver or kidney cancer. Both conserved end residues are part of each CDR3. D genes are given only for firm matches. Clone sizes are given selectively: once, few, many, or a class where the clone is expanded.

NA,TRBJ1-1,TRBV14,NA,CASSPSQGLNTEAFF,TGTGCCAGCAGCCCCTCTCAGGGGCTGAACACTGAAGCTTTCTTT
NA,TRBJ2-2,TRBV7-6,NA,CASSLEQGALNTGELFF,TGTGCCAGCAGCTTAGAACAGGGAGCCCTGAACACCGGGGAGCTGTTTTTT
NA,TRBJ2-3,TRBV6-5,TRBD2,CASSLGLAEDTQYF,TGTGCCAGCAGCTTGGGACTAGCGGAGGATACGCAGTATTTT
NA,TRBJ1-5,TRBV27,NA,CASSSSVSNQPQHF,TGTGCCAGCAGTTCATCTGTTAGCAATCAGCCCCAGCATTTT
NA,TRBJ1-1,TRBV6-5,NA,CASHKQKTEAFF,TGTGCCAGCCACAAACAAAAAACTGAAGCTTTCTTT
NA,TRBJ2-5,TRBV7-9,TRBD2,CASSFSLAGGPGTQYF,TGTGCCAGCAGCTTCTCCTTGGCGGGGGGGCCGGGGACCCAGTACTTC
NA,TRBJ1-5,TRBV5-6,NA,CASRSFLGQPQHF,TGTGCCAGTAGGAGCTTCTTGGGACAGCCCCAGCATTTT
NA,TRBJ1-3,TRBV18,NA,CASRDSFSGNTIYF,TGTGCCAGCCGAGACAGCTTCTCTGGAAACACCATATATTTT
NA,TRBJ2-5,TRBV6-1,TRBD1,CASSVDRARETQYF,TGTGCCAGCAGCGTTGACAGGGCGAGGGAGACCCAGTACTTC
NA,TRBJ2-7,TRBV7-2,TRBD2,CASSLGLAGRVGYEQYF,TGTGCCAGCAGCTTAGGACTAGCGGGACGAGTGGGTTACGAGCAGTACTTC
NA,TRBJ1-6,TRBV7-9,NA,CASSLQLESPLHF,TGTGCCAGCAGCTTACAGTTGGAATCACCCCTCCACTTT
NA,TRBJ1-2,TRBV28,NA,CASRQDTGYGYTF,TGTGCCAGCAGACAGGACACCGGCTATGGCTACACCTTC
NA,TRBJ2-3,TRBV2,NA,CASSHLDTQYF,TGTGCCAGCAGCCACCTAGATACGCAGTATTTT
NA,TRBJ2-1,TRBV10-1,NA,CASSGSRISSYNEQFF,TGCGCCAGCAGTGGGAGCCGGATTAGCTCCTACAATGAGCAGTTCTTC
NA,TRBJ2-3,TRBV4-1,NA,CASSQDPGGSSVNTQYF,TGCGCCAGCAGCCAAGATCCCGGGGGATCGTCTGTCAATACGCAGTATTTT
NA,TRBJ1-2,TRBV4-1,NA,CASSQVSLVYAYGYTF,TGCGCCAGCAGCCAAGTTAGTCTGGTATACGCCTATGGCTACACCTTC
few,TRBJ2-7,TRBV19,NA,CASTATAGSYEQYF,TGTGCCAGTACCGCGACAGCCGGCTCCTACGAGCAGTACTTC
NA,TRBJ2-2,TRBV6-5,TRBD1,CASKRGRGELFF,TGTGCCAGCAAAAGGGGGCGAGGGGAGCTGTTTTTT
NA,TRBJ2-1,TRBV15,NA,CATSRDFLEPVNEQFF,TGTGCCACCAGCAGAGATTTCCTAGAACCCGTAAATGAGCAGTTCTTC
NA,TRBJ2-3,TRBV2,TRBD1,CASRPGQAGTDTQYF,TGTGCCAGCAGACCGGGACAGGCGGGCACAGATACGCAGTATTTT
NA,TRBJ2-3,TRBV5-4,NA,CASSLEGRTDTQYF,TGTGCCAGCAGCTTGGAGGGACGCACAGATACGCAGTATTTT
NA,TRBJ1-5,TRBV27,NA,CASSLRGNNQPQHF,TGTGCCAGCAGTTTAAGGGGGAACAATCAGCCCCAGCATTTT
NA,TRBJ1-6,TRBV9,NA,CASSVLGTGSPLHF,TGTGCCAGCAGCGTATTAGGGACGGGTTCACCCCTCCACTTT
NA,TRBJ2-3,TRBV11-3,NA,CASSSRDGGTDTQYF,TGTGCCAGCAGTTCCCGGGACGGAGGCACAGATACGCAGTATTTT
NA,TRBJ1-1,TRBV28,TRBD1,CASSYETGGRSEAFF,TGTGCCAGCAGTTACGAGACAGGGGGTCGATCTGAAGCTTTCTTT
few,TRBJ2-7,TRBV2,TRBD1,CASSDYSWTGVYEQYF,TGTGCCAGCAGTGACTATTCCTGGACAGGGGTATACGAGCAGTACTTC
NA,TRBJ1-3,TRBV18,NA,CASSRTGSSGNTIYF,TGTGCCAGCTCACGTACGGGGTCCTCTGGAAACACCATATATTTT
NA,TRBJ2-5,TRBV15,NA,CATSTEAIHRMPQETQYF,TGTGCCACCAGCACCGAAGCTATACACAGAATGCCTCAAGAGACCCAGTACTTC
NA,TRBJ2-1,TRBV19,NA,CASGINVGPYNEQFF,TGTGCCAGTGGGATTAATGTAGGGCCCTACAATGAGCAGTTCTTC
once,TRBJ2-3,TRBV9,TRBD2,CASSVVRGGTDTQYF,TGTGCCAGCAGCGTAGTGCGGGGGGGGACAGATACGCAGTATTTT
NA,TRBJ1-2,TRBV7-3,NA,CASGLGVGGYTF,TGTGCCAGCGGTTTGGGCGTGGGTGGCTACACCTTC
NA,TRBJ2-2,TRBV2,TRBD2,CASSRLAGNTGELFF,TGTGCCAGCAGTAGACTAGCGGGGAATACCGGGGAGCTGTTTTTT
NA,TRBJ2-3,TRBV7-9,TRBD1,CASSLWTGSTDTQYF,TGTGCCAGCAGCTTATGGACAGGGAGCACAGATACGCAGTATTTT
NA,TRBJ2-1,TRBV7-8,TRBD1,CASSFGQGLGNEQFF,TGTGCCAGCAGCTTTGGACAGGGGCTAGGCAATGAGCAGTTCTTC
NA,TRBJ2-1,TRBV6-6,NA,CASRDGYTEQFF,TGTGCCAGCAGGGACGGTTACACTGAGCAGTTCTTC
NA,TRBJ2-1,TRBV7-9,NA,CASSAMEGSYNEQFF,TGTGCCAGCAGTGCGATGGAGGGAAGCTACAATGAGCAGTTCTTC
NA,TRBJ2-5,TRBV7-2,NA,CASSLGRREGTQYF,TGTGCCAGCAGCTTAGGTCGCAGGGAAGGGACCCAGTACTTC
NA,TRBJ2-5,TRBV5-6,NA,CASSLIRDGNQYF,TGTGCCAGCAGCTTGATCAGGGACGGGAACCAGTACTTC
NA,TRBJ2-1,TRBV28,NA,CASSLGQGTYNEQFF,TGTGCCAGCAGTTTGGGGCAGGGCACCTACAATGAGCAGTTCTTC
NA,TRBJ2-3,TRBV6-1,TRBD1,CASRMGQFTDTQYF,TGTGCCAGCAGGATGGGACAGTTCACAGATACGCAGTATTTT
NA,TRBJ2-5,TRBV7-9,TRBD1,CASSLQTGGLETQYF,TGTGCCAGCAGCTTACAGACAGGGGGCCTTGAGACCCAGTACTTC
few,TRBJ2-1,TRBV7-3,NA,CASSRIADNEQFF,TGTGCCAGCAGCAGAATAGCCGACAATGAGCAGTTCTTC
NA,TRBJ1-2,TRBV2,NA,CASSGPGGYTF,TGTGCCAGCAGTGGACCGGGTGGCTACACCTTC
NA,TRBJ2-3,TRBV7-7,TRBD1,CASSTGTARTDTQYF,TGTGCTAGCAGCACGGGGACAGCTAGGACAGATACGCAGTATTTT
NA,TRBJ2-5,TRBV5-6,NA,CASSLIGEEETQYF,TGTGCCAGCAGCTTGATAGGGGAGGAAGAGACCCAGTACTTC
NA,TRBJ1-1,TRBV6-1,TRBD1,CASSDRGITAFF,TGTGCCAGCAGTGACAGGGGGATAACTGCTTTCTTT
NA,TRBJ2-7,TRBV29-1,NA,CSVEQGYEQYF,TGCAGCGTTGAACAGGGCTACGAGCAGTACTTC
NA,TRBJ2-4,TRBV7-9,TRBD2,CASRPLAGAKNIQYF,TGTGCCAGCAGACCACTAGCGGGGGCCAAAAACATTCAGTACTTC
NA,TRBJ1-5,TRBV2,NA,CASMADQSNQPQHF,TGTGCCAGCATGGCGGACCAGAGCAATCAGCCCCAGCATTTT
NA,TRBJ2-7,TRBV6-5,TRBD2,CASRVTASGSTEQYF,TGTGCCAGCAGGGTCACAGCCAGCGGGAGCACCGAGCAGTACTTC
NA,TRBJ2-7,TRBV7-3,NA,CASSPSGASYEQYF,TGTGCCAGCAGCCCGAGCGGTGCCTCCTACGAGCAGTACTTC
NA,TRBJ1-1,TRBV9,NA,CASSVGTGGTEAFF,TGTGCCAGCAGCGTAGGAACAGGAGGTACTGAAGCTTTCTTT